Below are 24 T cell receptor beta chains sequenced from a single sample in a study of shared clonotypes between healthy human individuals. Terminally differentiated effector memory CD45RA+ cells were left out of the naive CD8 fraction, which was CD45RO-negative and positively selected for CCR7. Using immunoSEQ multiplex PCR, the repertoire was profiled, and TCRdb retains in-frame clones only, with some absent. The sample gives 560,000 or so clones, approximately 96% of which show up once; roughly 0.12% is in the top ten. The sequenced sample was naive CD8+ T cells sorted from blood. These receptors all come from a woman aged 25 to 39 in good health.

The chain combines TRBV27 with TRBJ2-2; no firm D call. Germline V gene lookup returns CDR1 MNHEY and CDR2 SMNVEV (reference sequence). Trimming took off 2 bases at V and 4 bases at J, with 11 bases between the two ends. This CDR3 spans 15 amino acids. Written as DNA, the CDR3 is TGTGCCAGCAGTTTAATCCTCCCCTCCACCGGGGAGCTGTTTTTT. This encodes CASSLILPSTGELFF.

The chain is built from TRBV9 and TRBJ1-1, with D hard to call. Germline values: CDR1 SGDLS, CDR2 YYNGEE. V shed 4 bases and J shed 4 bases, with 14 bases lying between them. The CDR3 covers 14 residues. The CDR3 nucleotides read TGTGCCAGCAGCAAACGTCTATGGGGCACTGAAGCTTTCTTT. Translation: CASSKRLWGTEAFF.

V is TRBV9 and J is TRBJ2-7; D tentatively reads TRBD1 or TRBD2 (5 bases each). V lost 3 bases and J 3 bases, leaving 16 bases between the germline ends. CDR3 length equals 15 residues. CDR1 and CDR2 from the germline V gene are SGDLS and YYNGEE. CDR3 in amino acids: CASSGSGPDFYEQYF. The CDR3 bases are TGTGCCAGCAGCGGGTCGGGACCCGACTTCTACGAGCAGTACTTC.

This sequence joins TRBV28 and TRBJ1-1, with D possibly being TRBD1 (6 bases). The V gene lost 6 bases and the J gene lost 0 bases, with 20 bases spanning the gap. Germline CDR1 is MDHEN and CDR2 is SYDVKM. The CDR3 is made up of 17 amino acids. DNA for the CDR3: TGTGCCAGCAGCTCTAAAAACTACAGGGACCTGAACACTGAAGCTTTCTTT. This gives the protein CASSSKNYRDLNTEAFF. Complete variable domain (other parts from reference TRBV28 and TRBJ1-1): DVKVTQSSRYLVKRTGEKVFLECVQDMDHENMFWYRQDPGLGLRLIYFSYDVKMKEKGDIPEGYSVSREKKERFSLILESASTNQTSMYLCASSSKNYRDLNTEAFFGQGTRLTVV.

The rearrangement uses TRBV5-4 and TRBJ2-3, with TRBD2 matching 11 bases. Germline CDR1 SGHNT, CDR2 YYREEE (reference sequence). V gave up 4 bases and J gave up 1 base; unmatched junction bases: 5. The CDR3 covers 16 residues. CDR3 nucleotides: TGTGCCAGCAGCGGATCGACTAGCGGGGGCACAGATACGCAGTATTTT. Translating it yields CASSGSTSGGTDTQYF.

The chain combines TRBV27 with TRBJ1-1; 8 bases are shared with TRBD1. V lost 0 bases, J lost 5 bases, and 5 bases stayed unmatched. The CDR3 sequence is 15 residues long. CDR1 MNHEY and CDR2 SMNVEV come from the germline V gene (reference sequence). The CDR3 nucleotides read TGTGCCAGCAGTTTATCTACAACAGGGGGAACTGAAGCTTTCTTT. Protein product: CASSLSTTGGTEAFF.

This sequence joins TRBV6-6 and TRBJ2-5, with D possibly matching TRBD1 (5 bases). Germline CDR1 reads MNHNY; CDR2 reads SVGAGI (reference sequence). V shed 7 bases and J shed 1 base, with 13 bases lying between them. The CDR3 extends over 14 amino acids. CDR3 bases: TGTGCCAGCAAGGGGTTAGACGGCCAAGAGACCCAGTACTTC. Residues: CASKGLDGQETQYF.

The CDR3 DNA reads TGTGCCAGCAATCGGGACCGAAAGGCGGATACGCAGTATTTT. Protein: CASNRDRKADTQYF. The rearrangement uses TRBV28 and TRBJ2-3; the D gene could be TRBD1 or TRBD2 (5 bases each). Germline V lookup: CDR1 MDHEN, CDR2 SYDVKM. This CDR3 region has 14 residues. Trimming stripped 7 bases from V and 6 bases from J, with 17 bases between. The full variable domain, its missing parts supplied by reference TRBV28 and TRBJ2-3, is DVKVTQSSRYLVKRTGEKVFLECVQDMDHENMFWYRQDPGLGLRLIYFSYDVKMKEKGDIPEGYSVSREKKERFSLILESASTNQTSMYLCASNRDRKADTQYFGPGTRLTVL.

This clone appeared once. This chain joins TRBV4-2 and TRBJ2-7; TRBD2 matches 9 bases. The V and J ends lost 5 bases and 2 bases, in that order; junction bases with no gene match: 7. This CDR3 region has 15 residues. CDR1 and CDR2 (germline): LGHNA, YNFKEQ. CDR3: CASSLRLAGPYEQYF. In DNA, the CDR3 is TGTGCCAGCAGCTTGAGGCTAGCGGGACCCTACGAGCAGTACTTC.

This rearrangement joins TRBV14 to TRBJ2-3, with 9 bases matching TRBD1. The V and J ends lost 4 bases and 5 bases, in that order; junction bases with no gene match: 7. The germline gives CDR1 SGHDN, CDR2 FVKESK. The CDR3 is 15 residues long. CDR3 DNA sequence: TGTGCCAGCAGCCCCATGGACAGGGGACTAGATACGCAGTATTTT. Protein sequence: CASSPMDRGLDTQYF.

The chain joins TRBV7-9 to TRBJ1-1; D is undetermined. The CDR3 totals 15 residues. V gave up 6 bases and J gave up 7 bases, with 21 bases separating them. Per germline, CDR1 SEHNR and CDR2 FQNEAQ (reference sequence). CDR3 in amino acids: CASSYFGGNQDEAFF. The CDR3 bases are TGTGCCAGCAGTTACTTTGGTGGGAACCAGGATGAAGCTTTCTTT. The full variable domain, rest sourced from reference TRBV7-9 and TRBJ1-1, is DTGVSQNPRHKITKRGQNVTFRCDPISEHNRLYWYRQTLGQGPEFLTYFQNEAQLEKSRLLSDRFSAERPKGSFSTLEIQRTEQGDSAMYLCASSYFGGNQDEAFFGQGTRLTVV.

V and J are TRBV7-9 and TRBJ2-7, with D perhaps being TRBD1 or TRBD2 (7 bases each). Germline V gene data show CDR1 as SEHNR and CDR2 as FQNEAQ (reference sequence). The CDR3 contains 17 residues. Deletions cut 5 bases from V and 1 base from J, with 21 bases between. CDR3 bases: TGTGCCAGCAGCCCCCCCGAGGGGGCGGGAGAGTCCTACGAGCAGTACTTC. As protein: CASSPPEGAGESYEQYF. Variable domain in full (rest from reference TRBV7-9 and TRBJ2-7): DTGVSQNPRHKITKRGQNVTFRCDPISEHNRLYWYRQTLGQGPEFLTYFQNEAQLEKSRLLSDRFSAERPKGSFSTLEIQRTEQGDSAMYLCASSPPEGAGESYEQYFGPGTRLTVT.

This chain links TRBV6-6 with TRBJ1-1, with D hard to call. The CDR3 is 14 residues long. Trimming took 0 bases from V and 1 from J, leaving 6 bases between them. CDR1 is MNHNY and CDR2 is SVGAGI in the germline V gene (reference sequence). DNA of the CDR3: TGTGCCAGCAGTTACTCGATGTGGAACACTGAAGCTTTCTTT. This codes for CASSYSMWNTEAFF.

The chain links TRBV27 to TRBJ1-1; no definite D call. The V gene lost 8 bases and the J gene lost 4 bases, with 23 bases spanning the gap. The CDR3 extends over 16 amino acids. Germline CDR1 MNHEY, CDR2 SMNVEV (reference sequence). The CDR3 loop reads CASGADGERMGTEAFF. Here the CDR3 DNA reads TGTGCCAGCGGTGCCGACGGGGAGAGAATGGGCACTGAAGCTTTCTTT.

The rearrangement joins TRBV4-1 to TRBJ2-1; D possibly uses TRBD1 or TRBD2 (6 bases each). With 4 bases removed from V and 0 bases from J, the gap between germline ends came to 19 bases. Germline V lookup: CDR1 MGHRA, CDR2 YSYEKL. The CDR3 covers 18 residues. The CDR3 protein is CASSPTWARGDSYNEQFF. The CDR3 DNA sequence: TGCGCCAGCAGCCCTACCTGGGCGAGGGGGGACTCCTACAATGAGCAGTTCTTC.

The V gene is TRBV4-1, the J gene TRBJ2-5, with 8 bases fitting TRBD1. Germline CDR1 MGHRA, CDR2 YSYEKL. This CDR3 contains 15 residues. Losses at the gene ends were 0 bases for V and 4 bases for J; bases not matched to a gene: 4. Here the CDR3 DNA reads TGCGCCAGCAGCCAAGATCAGGGGGCAGGAGAGACCCAGTACTTC. This sequence encodes CASSQDQGAGETQYF.

This clone was observed a single time. The gene calls are TRBV9 and TRBJ1-1; D may be TRBD1 (6 bases). CDR3 length: 13 amino acids. Germline V gives CDR1 SGDLS, CDR2 YYNGEE. Trimming shortened V by 4 bases and J by 5 bases, and 12 bases separated the two germline ends. The CDR3 region is CASSKGGETEAFF. The CDR3 DNA follows: TGTGCCAGCAGCAAAGGGGGGGAGACTGAAGCTTTCTTT.

This chain uses TRBV11-2 with TRBJ1-3; 10 nucleotides match TRBD1. This CDR3 contains 15 residues. V was pared by 10 bases and J by 4 bases, with 10 bases of the junction left unmatched. Germline-derived CDR1 and CDR2 are SGHAT and FQNNGV. CDR3 sequence: CANFADRGPGNTIYF. Written as DNA, the CDR3 is TGTGCCAACTTCGCCGACAGGGGGCCAGGAAACACCATATATTTT.

This chain links TRBV29-1 with TRBJ2-7; the match to TRBD1 covers 7 bases. The CDR3 is 14 amino acids. Germline CDR1 and CDR2: SQVTM and ANQGSEA. The trim removed 5 bases at V and 3 bases at J, leaving 10 bases unmatched. In DNA, the CDR3 is TGCAGCGTTATTACCGGGACAGCACTCTACGAGCAGTACTTC. Its protein product is CSVITGTALYEQYF.

The CDR3 protein is CASSFSRGGEETQYF. For the CDR3, the DNA is TGTGCCAGCAGTTTTAGTAGGGGTGGGGAAGAGACCCAGTACTTC. J is TRBJ2-5 and V is TRBV28, with a possible D match to TRBD1 (5 bases). V dropped 3 bases and J dropped 3 bases, with 14 bases sitting between them. Germline V lookup: CDR1 MDHEN, CDR2 SYDVKM. The CDR3 is made up of 15 amino acids.

CDR3 amino acids: CASSQVAGVITYEQYF. As DNA, the CDR3 is TGTGCCAGCAGCCAAGTTGCGGGAGTGATCACCTACGAGCAGTACTTC. The V call is TRBV14, the J call TRBJ2-7, with 7 positions matching TRBD2. Trimming removed 1 base from V and 2 bases from J; junction bases left unmatched: 8. The CDR3 has 16 amino acids. Germline-derived CDR1 and CDR2 are SGHDN and FVKESK.

CDR3 DNA sequence: TGTGCCTGGAACCGGGACTCTTCCTACAATGAGCAGTTCTTC. Its translation: CAWNRDSSYNEQFF. The chain couples TRBV30 to TRBJ2-1; a possible D gene is TRBD2 (6 bases). The CDR3 is 14 amino acids. Germline V gives CDR1 GTSNPN, CDR2 SVGIG (reference sequence). With 4 bases removed from V and 1 base from J, the gap between germline ends came to 11 bases. The whole variable domain, filled in from reference TRBV30 and TRBJ2-1, reads SQTIHQWPATLVQPVGSPLSLECTVEGTSNPNLYWYRQAAGRGLQLLFYSVGIGQISSEVPQNLSASRPQDRQFILSSKKLLLSDSGFYLCAWNRDSSYNEQFFGPGTRLTVL.

The rearrangement joins TRBV7-9 to TRBJ2-7, with D possibly matching TRBD1 (6 bases). CDR1 is SEHNR and CDR2 is FQNEAQ in the germline V gene (reference sequence). Trimming shortened V by 6 bases and J by 2 bases, and 11 bases separated the two germline ends. The CDR3 spans 13 residues. As DNA, the CDR3 is TGTGCCAGCAGTACAGGGATAACCTACGAGCAGTACTTC. Translated, it gives CASSTGITYEQYF.

This chain connects TRBV13 to TRBJ1-4, with 7 nucleotides matching TRBD1. The CDR3 has 16 amino acids. Germline CDR1 PRHDT, CDR2 FYEKMQ (reference sequence). Trimming removed 4 bases from V and 1 base from J; junction bases left unmatched: 6. CDR3 sequence: CASSSQGGGTNEKLFF. Here the CDR3 DNA reads TGTGCCAGCAGCTCGCAGGGGGGAGGAACTAATGAAAAACTGTTTTTT.